Below, 15 T cell receptor beta chains from the same sample are listed, as sequenced in a study of response to subunit inactivated influenza vaccine (dated by TCRdb to about 2018). The protocol used for the library was RT-PCR. Sequencing was performed on an Illumina HiSeq 2500. The public reads were reprocessed in TCRdb via fastp at Q25 and MiXCR, keeping in-frame beta chains. Each entry merges the rows of one CDR3 protein and shows their most common DNA and genes. For this sample there are roughly 790,000 distinct CDR3 sequences; around 20% appear just once. The ten largest clones take up 10% to 13% of the sample. Source: PBMCs from blood, taken around 5 days after vaccination. The source of these receptors is a man in his forties or fifties who received an inactivated influenza vaccine. Donor details come from another sample of the same person, matched by shared clones.

This sequence joins TRBV20-1 and TRBJ2-3; 8 bases match TRBD1. Germline V gives CDR1 DFQATT, CDR2 SNEGSKA (reference sequence). The CDR3 extends over 13 amino acids. The CDR3 coding sequence is TGCAGCTCCGGGACAGGTAGCACAGATACGCAGTATTTT. Translation: CSSGTGSTDTQYF.

The V and J genes are TRBV20-1 and TRBJ2-3; 11 bases are a match to TRBD2. Germline V gene sequence: CDR1 DFQATT, CDR2 SNEGSKA (reference sequence). The CDR3 runs 16 residues. V dropped 4 bases and J dropped 2; count of bases not matched to a gene: 8. The CDR3 protein is CSATSGLAGSTDTQYF. The DNA of the CDR3 is TGCAGTGCTACCTCCGGACTAGCGGGCTCCACAGATACGCAGTATTTT.

The chain has TRBV6-1 and TRBJ2-3, with D possibly matching TRBD2 (5 bases). This CDR3 has 14 amino acids. Germline CDR1 and CDR2: MNHNS and SASEGT. Trimming stripped 4 bases from V and 0 bases from J, with 8 bases between. Here the CDR3 DNA reads TGTGCCAGCAGTGCGTCTAGCAGCACAGATACGCAGTATTTT. It translates to CASSASSSTDTQYF.

At least ten counts were recorded for this clonotype. The rearrangement joins TRBV6-1 to TRBJ2-7, with a tentative D call TRBD1 (6 bases). The CDR3 length is 16 residues. The germline V gene has CDR1 MNHNS and CDR2 SASEGT. V shed 6 bases and J shed 2 bases, with 20 bases lying between them. The CDR3 spells CASSPPPGHPTYEQYF. CDR3 nucleotides: TGTGCCAGCAGCCCCCCACCGGGACACCCAACCTACGAGCAGTACTTC.

The gene calls are TRBV27 and TRBJ2-1; possibly TRBD1 or TRBD2 for D (6 bases each). Germline lookup yields CDR1 MNHEY and CDR2 SMNVEV (reference sequence). V was shortened by 5 bases and J by 4 bases, with 12 bases between the two germline ends. The CDR3 loop spans 14 amino acids. CDR3 sequence reads: CASSIRGGYNEQFF. Written as DNA, the CDR3 is TGTGCCAGCAGTATTAGAGGGGGGTACAATGAGCAGTTCTTC.

The chain carries TRBV18 and TRBJ2-4; 8 bases map to TRBD1. With 5 bases clipped from V and 5 bases from J, the junction kept 2 bases outside the gene matches. Germline lookup yields CDR1 KGHSH and CDR2 LQKENI. There are 13 residues in the CDR3. CDR3 residues: CASSTGQENIQYF. CDR3 coding DNA: TGTGCCAGCTCAACGGGACAGGAAAACATTCAGTACTTC.

CDR3 nucleotides: TGTGCCAGCAGCCCAGCGGGACTAGCGGCACGTGAGCAGTTCTTC. Translation gives CASSPAGLAAREQFF. The chain joins TRBV3-1 to TRBJ2-1; 11 nucleotides agree with TRBD2. Germline CDR1 LGHDT, CDR2 YNNKEL (reference sequence). The CDR3 runs to 15 residues. The V segment lost 4 bases and the J segment 9 bases; nucleotides outside the gene matches: 8.

The V and J genes are TRBV18 and TRBJ2-5; D might be TRBD2 (6 bases). The germline V and J ends were trimmed by 3 bases and 5 bases, with 10 bases remaining between them. This CDR3 is 13 amino acids long. Germline-derived CDR1 and CDR2 are KGHSH and LQKENI. The CDR3 here is CASSPGLSETQYF. The DNA for the CDR3 is TGTGCCAGCTCACCGGGACTTAGCGAGACCCAGTACTTC. The full variable domain, rest sourced from reference TRBV18 and TRBJ2-5, is NAGVMQNPRHLVRRRGQEARLRCSPMKGHSHVYWYRQLPEEGLKFMVYLQKENIIDESGMPKERFSAEFPKEGPSILRIQQVVRGDSAAYFCASSPGLSETQYFGPGTRLLVL.

This clonotype has just a few counts. The chain has TRBV28 and TRBJ2-7, with D possibly TRBD1 on 6 matching bases. Germline V gene data show CDR1 as MDHEN and CDR2 as SYDVKM. Trimming removed 6 bases from V and 3 bases from J, with 12 bases in between. The CDR3 sequence is 13 residues long. DNA of the CDR3: TGTGCCAGCAGACCGGGACAAGACTACGAGCAGTACTTC. The encoded protein is CASRPGQDYEQYF. Full variable domain (missing parts from reference TRBV28 and TRBJ2-7): DVKVTQSSRYLVKRTGEKVFLECVQDMDHENMFWYRQDPGLGLRLIYFSYDVKMKEKGDIPEGYSVSREKKERFSLILESASTNQTSMYLCASRPGQDYEQYFGPGTRLTVT.

This chain uses TRBV7-9 with TRBJ1-5; possibly TRBD1 for D (5 bases). The V end was cut by 5 bases, the J end by 3 bases, with 11 bases between. There are 14 residues in the CDR3. Germline V CDR1 and CDR2: SEHNR, FQNEAQ (reference sequence). The CDR3 bases are TGTGCCAGCAGCCCTCAGGGTTACAATCAGCCCCAGCATTTT. It codes for CASSPQGYNQPQHF.

This chain joins TRBV10-3 and TRBJ2-7, with 7 bases identical to TRBD1. V trimming: 11 bases; J trimming: 3 bases; junction bases outside the gene matches: 13. CDR1 and CDR2 (germline): ENHRY, SYGVKD. This CDR3 is built from 14 residues. The CDR3 loop reads CAARMDRSIYEQYF. The CDR3 DNA follows: TGTGCCGCGCGAATGGACAGGAGTATCTACGAGCAGTACTTC.

The sample holds a few counts of this clonotype. The chain combines TRBV6-5 with TRBJ2-7, with D perhaps TRBD2 (6 bases). This CDR3 has 12 amino acids. V lost 3 bases to trimming and J lost 6 bases, with 9 bases between them. Germline lookup yields CDR1 MNHEY and CDR2 SVGAGI. This CDR3 reads CASSYGGGEQYF. The CDR3 region has the DNA TGTGCCAGCAGTTATGGGGGAGGCGAGCAGTACTTC.

This clonotype was detected only a few times. The V call is TRBV12-3 or TRBV12-4, the J call TRBJ2-7; D is possibly TRBD1 or TRBD2 (5 bases each). V lost 7 bases and J 5 bases, leaving 15 bases between the germline ends. The CDR3 loop spans 13 amino acids. The DNA for the CDR3 is TGTGCCAGCACCGTCGGGACCCAGGACGAGCAGTACTTC. Translation gives CASTVGTQDEQYF.

This clonotype came up a few times. J is TRBJ2-2 and V is TRBV29-1; no firm D call. Deletions cut 2 bases from V and 1 base from J, with 5 bases between. The germline V gene encodes CDR1 SQVTM and CDR2 ANQGSEA. CDR3 length: 13 amino acids. The CDR3 sequence is CSVELGNTGELFF. CDR3 nucleotide sequence: TGCAGCGTTGAATTGGGGAACACCGGGGAGCTGTTTTTT.

This clonotype was counted only a few times. This sequence joins TRBV2 and TRBJ1-4; D is unresolved. V lost 4 bases and J 0 bases, leaving 12 bases between the germline ends. This CDR3 is 16 amino acids long. Germline CDR1 is SNHLY and CDR2 is FYNNEI. The chain's CDR3 is CASSASTGATNEKLFF. The CDR3 DNA reads as TGTGCCAGCAGTGCCTCGACTGGGGCAACTAATGAAAAACTGTTTTTT.